The 3 T cell receptor beta chains below were found in one sample sequenced in a study of patients and donors after allogeneic stem cell transplantation. TCRdb re-called the RT-PCR reads with MiXCR, one entry per CDR3 protein. The sample records over 400,000 distinct CDR3 sequences, under 20% being singletons. Sequenced: blood, either unsorted or a sorted T cell fraction (not recorded which). The origin of the receptors is a human donor who was either an allogeneic HSCT recipient or a stem cell or donor lymphocyte infusion donor (not recorded which). It is not recorded whose cells these are; they may come from a transplant donor.

This clonotype has ten or more counts. This chain joins TRBV7-2 and TRBJ2-4; D possibly corresponds to TRBD1 (6 bases). Deletions cut 5 bases from V and 3 bases from J, with 11 bases between. Germline loops: CDR1 SGHTA, CDR2 FQGNSA. CDR3 size: 14 residues. In DNA form, the CDR3 reads TGTGCCAGCAGCCCAGGGGAAGGCAAAAACATTCAGTACTTC. The encoded protein is CASSPGEGKNIQYF.

There are a few counts of this clonotype. The chain links TRBV29-1 to TRBJ2-1, with D unresolved. Germline V gene sequence: CDR1 SQVTM, CDR2 ANQGSEA. There are 11 residues in the CDR3. V was pared by 6 bases and J by 4 bases, with 7 bases between. CDR3 bases: TGCAGCGTCCATAGTTACAATGAGCAGTTCTTC. This translates into CSVHSYNEQFF.

The chain recombines TRBV4-3 with TRBJ1-1; the match to TRBD1 covers 8 bases. V was pared by 1 base and J by 5 bases, with 6 bases of the junction left unmatched. Germline V lookup: CDR1 LGHNA, CDR2 YSLEER. The CDR3 is made up of 15 amino acids. The CDR3 DNA reads TGCGCCAGCAGCCAAGGTGACAGGGGTCAGACTGAAGCTTTCTTT. Translated, it gives CASSQGDRGQTEAFF.